This TCR beta chain is drawn from a study of T cells after yellow fever vaccination. Broader study findings: Abundant contaminating clonotypes from the bulk population could appear in FACS-sorted repertoires.

The CDR3 is 14 amino acids. In germline, CDR1 is LGHDT, CDR2 YNNKEL (reference sequence). The V gene lost 1 base and the J gene lost 3 bases, with 7 bases spanning the gap. They built TCR cDNA with 5'RACE template switching, a step that put in a universal primer site and UMIs. One entry per CDR3 protein, called by TCRdb with MiXCR from the 5' RACE reads. The repertoire consists of over 150,000 distinct CDR3 sequences, with more than 5.5% occurring once and the leading ten covering roughly 2.5%. This clonotype was seen many times. Its antigen is as yet unknown. This clonotype originated in a man aged 18 to 30 who received the YFV17D yellow fever vaccine. The sample in question was CD4+ T cells sorted from PBMCs, obtained 5 days after the first yellow fever vaccination. J is TRBJ1-5 and V is TRBV3-1; D is ambiguous. In nucleotides, the CDR3 is TGTGCCAGCAGCCAAGCACCCACCAATCAGCCCCAGCATTTT. This sequence encodes CASSQAPTNQPQHF.